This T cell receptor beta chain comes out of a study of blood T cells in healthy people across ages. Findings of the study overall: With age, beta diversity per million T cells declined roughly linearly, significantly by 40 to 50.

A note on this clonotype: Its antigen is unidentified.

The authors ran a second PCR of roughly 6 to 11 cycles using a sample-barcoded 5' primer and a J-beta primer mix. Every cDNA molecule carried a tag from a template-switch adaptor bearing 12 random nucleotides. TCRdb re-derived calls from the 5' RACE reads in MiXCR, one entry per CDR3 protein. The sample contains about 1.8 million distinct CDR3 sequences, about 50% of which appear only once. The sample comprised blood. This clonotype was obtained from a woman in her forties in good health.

This chain's CDR3 is CSVVQAGRGGYGYTF. The CDR3 nucleotides are TGCAGCGTTGTTCAGGCTGGCCGTGGTGGCTATGGCTACACCTTC. The chain links TRBV29-1 to TRBJ1-2; D unresolved. This CDR3 has 15 residues. Looked up from germline, CDR1 is SQVTM and CDR2 is ANQGSEA. Trimming stripped 4 bases from V and 4 bases from J, with 19 bases between.